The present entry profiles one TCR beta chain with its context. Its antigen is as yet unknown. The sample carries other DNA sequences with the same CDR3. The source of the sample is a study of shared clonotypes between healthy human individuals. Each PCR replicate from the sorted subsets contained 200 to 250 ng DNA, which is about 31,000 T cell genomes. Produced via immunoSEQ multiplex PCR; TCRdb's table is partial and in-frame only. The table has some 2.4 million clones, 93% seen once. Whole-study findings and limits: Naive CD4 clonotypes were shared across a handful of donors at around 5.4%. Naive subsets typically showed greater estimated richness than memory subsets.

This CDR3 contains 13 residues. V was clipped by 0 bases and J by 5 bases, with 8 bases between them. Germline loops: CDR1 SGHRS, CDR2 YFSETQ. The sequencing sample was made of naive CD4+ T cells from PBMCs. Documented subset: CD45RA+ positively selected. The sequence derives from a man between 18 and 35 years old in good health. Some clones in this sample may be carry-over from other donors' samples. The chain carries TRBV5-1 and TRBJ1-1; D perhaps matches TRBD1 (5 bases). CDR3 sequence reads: CASSLAAGTEAFF. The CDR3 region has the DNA TGCGCCAGCAGCTTGGCGGCAGGGACTGAAGCTTTCTTT. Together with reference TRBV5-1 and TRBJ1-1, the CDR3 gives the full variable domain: KAGVTQTPRYLIKTRGQQVTLSCSPISGHRSVSWYQQTPGQGLQFLFEYFSETQRNKGNFPGRFSGRQFSNSRSEMNVSTLELGDSALYLCASSLAAGTEAFFGQGTRLTVV.